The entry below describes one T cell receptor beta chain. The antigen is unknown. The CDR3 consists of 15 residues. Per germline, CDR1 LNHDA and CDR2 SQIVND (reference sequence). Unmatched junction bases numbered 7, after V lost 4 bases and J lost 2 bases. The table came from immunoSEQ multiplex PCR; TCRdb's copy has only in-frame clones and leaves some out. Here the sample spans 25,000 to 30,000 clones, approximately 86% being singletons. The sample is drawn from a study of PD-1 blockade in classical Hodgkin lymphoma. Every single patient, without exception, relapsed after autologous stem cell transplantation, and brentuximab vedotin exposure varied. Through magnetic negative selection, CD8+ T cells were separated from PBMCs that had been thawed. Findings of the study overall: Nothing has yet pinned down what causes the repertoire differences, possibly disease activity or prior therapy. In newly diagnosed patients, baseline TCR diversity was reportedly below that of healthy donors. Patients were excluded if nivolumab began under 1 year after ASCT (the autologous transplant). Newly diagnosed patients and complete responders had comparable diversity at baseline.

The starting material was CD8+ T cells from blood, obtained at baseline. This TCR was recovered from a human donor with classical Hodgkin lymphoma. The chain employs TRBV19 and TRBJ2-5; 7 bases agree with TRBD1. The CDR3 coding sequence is TGTGCCAGTAGTAGCGACGGGACAGTACAAGAGACCCAGTACTTC. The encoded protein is CASSSDGTVQETQYF.